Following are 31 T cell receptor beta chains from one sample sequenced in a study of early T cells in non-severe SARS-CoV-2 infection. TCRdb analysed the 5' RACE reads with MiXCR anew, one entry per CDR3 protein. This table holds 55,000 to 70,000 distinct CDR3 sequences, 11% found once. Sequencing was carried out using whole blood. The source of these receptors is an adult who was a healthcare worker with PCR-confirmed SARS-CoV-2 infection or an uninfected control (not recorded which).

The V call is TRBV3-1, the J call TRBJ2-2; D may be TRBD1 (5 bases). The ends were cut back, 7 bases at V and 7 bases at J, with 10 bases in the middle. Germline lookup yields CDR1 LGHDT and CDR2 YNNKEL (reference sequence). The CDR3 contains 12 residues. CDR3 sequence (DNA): TGTGCCAGCACCCGCAGGGACGGGGAGCTGTTTTTT. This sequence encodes CASTRRDGELFF. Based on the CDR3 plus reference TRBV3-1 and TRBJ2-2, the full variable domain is DTAVSQTPKYLVTQMGNDKSIKCEQNLGHDTMYWYKQDSKKFLKIMFSYNNKELIINETVPNRFSPKSPDKAHLNLHINSLELGDSAVYFCASTRRDGELFFGEGSRLTVL.

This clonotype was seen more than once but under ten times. CDR3 sequence reads: CASSSWAQRHGNEQFF. CDR3 nucleotides: TGTGCCAGCAGTTCTTGGGCCCAAAGACACGGGAATGAGCAGTTCTTC. The V and J genes are TRBV12-3 or TRBV12-4 and TRBJ2-1; D gene uncertain. V was trimmed by 4 bases and J by 7 bases, leaving 20 bases between them. The CDR3 sequence is 16 residues long.

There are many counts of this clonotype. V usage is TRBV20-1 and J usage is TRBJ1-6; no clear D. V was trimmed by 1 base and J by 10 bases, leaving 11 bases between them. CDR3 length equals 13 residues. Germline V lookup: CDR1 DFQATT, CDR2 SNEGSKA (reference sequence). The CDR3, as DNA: TGCAGTGCTAGAGCGGCTGAGGGATCACCCCTCCACTTT. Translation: CSARAAEGSPLHF.

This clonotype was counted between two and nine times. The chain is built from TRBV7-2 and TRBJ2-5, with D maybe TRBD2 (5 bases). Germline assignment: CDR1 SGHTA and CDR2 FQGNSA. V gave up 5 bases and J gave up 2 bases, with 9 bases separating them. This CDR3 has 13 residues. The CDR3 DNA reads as TGTGCCAGCAGCGTCCAGCGGCAAGAGACCCAGTACTTC. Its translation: CASSVQRQETQYF.

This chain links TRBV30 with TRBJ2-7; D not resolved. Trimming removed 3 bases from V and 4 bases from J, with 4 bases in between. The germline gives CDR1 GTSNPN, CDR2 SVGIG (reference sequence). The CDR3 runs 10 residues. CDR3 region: CAWSGYEQYF. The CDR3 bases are TGTGCCTGGAGCGGGTACGAGCAGTACTTC.

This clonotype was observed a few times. The CDR3 loop reads CASRNRATLTAEAFF. The CDR3 region has the DNA TGTGCCAGCAGGAACAGGGCCACACTAACCGCAGAAGCTTTCTTT. This chain links TRBV12-3 or TRBV12-4 with TRBJ1-1, with a tentative D call TRBD1 (6 bases). The CDR3 extends over 15 amino acids. V gave up 6 bases and J gave up 8 bases, with 22 bases separating them.

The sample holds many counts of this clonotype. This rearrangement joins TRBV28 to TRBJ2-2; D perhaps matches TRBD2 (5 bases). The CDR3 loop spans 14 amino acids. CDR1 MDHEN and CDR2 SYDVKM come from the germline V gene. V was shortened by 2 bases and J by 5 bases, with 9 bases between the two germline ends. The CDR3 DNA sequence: TGTGCCAGCAGTTTAACGGGGTCTACCGGGGAGCTGTTTTTT. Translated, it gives CASSLTGSTGELFF.

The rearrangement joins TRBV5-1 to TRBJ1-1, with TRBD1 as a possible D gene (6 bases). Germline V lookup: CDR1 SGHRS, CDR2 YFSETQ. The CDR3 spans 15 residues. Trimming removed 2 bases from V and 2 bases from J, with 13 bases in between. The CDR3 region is CASSFDTGRNTEAFF. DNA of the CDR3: TGCGCCAGCAGCTTTGATACAGGGCGAAACACTGAAGCTTTCTTT.

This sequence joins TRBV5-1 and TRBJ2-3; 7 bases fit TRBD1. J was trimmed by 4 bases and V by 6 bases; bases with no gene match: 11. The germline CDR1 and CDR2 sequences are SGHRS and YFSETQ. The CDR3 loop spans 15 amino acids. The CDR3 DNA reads TGCGCCAGCAACTCAGGGGGACGGGCGCCAGATACGCAGTATTTT. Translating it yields CASNSGGRAPDTQYF.

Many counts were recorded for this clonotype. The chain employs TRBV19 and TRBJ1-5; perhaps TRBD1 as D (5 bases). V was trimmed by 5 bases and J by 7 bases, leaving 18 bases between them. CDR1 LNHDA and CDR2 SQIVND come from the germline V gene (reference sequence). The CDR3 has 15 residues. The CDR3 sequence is CASSSDRSRGQPQHF. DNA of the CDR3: TGTGCCAGTAGTTCTGACAGATCCCGGGGGCAGCCCCAGCATTTT.

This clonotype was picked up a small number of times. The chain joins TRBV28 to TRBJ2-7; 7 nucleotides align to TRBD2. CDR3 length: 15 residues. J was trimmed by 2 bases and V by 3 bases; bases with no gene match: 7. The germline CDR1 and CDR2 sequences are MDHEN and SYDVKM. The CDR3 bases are TGTGCCAGCAGTTTTCGGCGACTAGCCGCCTACGAGCAGTACTTC. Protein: CASSFRRLAAYEQYF.

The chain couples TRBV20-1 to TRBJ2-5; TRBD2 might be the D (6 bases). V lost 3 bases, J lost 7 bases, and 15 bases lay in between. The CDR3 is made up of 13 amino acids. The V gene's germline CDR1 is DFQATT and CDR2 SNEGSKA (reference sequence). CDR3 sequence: CSAREGHGGTQYF. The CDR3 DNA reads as TGCAGTGCTAGGGAAGGACACGGGGGGACCCAGTACTTC.

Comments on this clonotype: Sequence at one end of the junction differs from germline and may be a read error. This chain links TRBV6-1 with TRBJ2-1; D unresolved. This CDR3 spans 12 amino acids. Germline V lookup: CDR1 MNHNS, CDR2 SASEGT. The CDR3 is CASSEQYNQQFF. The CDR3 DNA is TGTGCCAGCAGTGAGCAGTACAATCAGCAGTTCTTC.

The CDR3 DNA is TGTGCCAGCACCTCGACTAGCGCGAGCACAGATACGCAGTATTTT. It is translated as CASTSTSASTDTQYF. The chain couples TRBV28 to TRBJ2-3, with 8 bases that match TRBD2. CDR3 length: 15 amino acids. Germline assignment: CDR1 MDHEN and CDR2 SYDVKM. The V gene end was trimmed by 7 bases and the J gene end by 0 bases; junction bases not matched to a gene: 6.

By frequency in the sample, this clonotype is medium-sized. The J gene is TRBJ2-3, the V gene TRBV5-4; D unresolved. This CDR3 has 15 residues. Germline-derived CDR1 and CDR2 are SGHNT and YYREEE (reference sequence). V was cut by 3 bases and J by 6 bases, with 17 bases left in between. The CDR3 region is CASSSDRALIDTQYF. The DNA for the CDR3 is TGTGCCAGCAGCTCTGACCGGGCCCTTATCGATACGCAGTATTTT.

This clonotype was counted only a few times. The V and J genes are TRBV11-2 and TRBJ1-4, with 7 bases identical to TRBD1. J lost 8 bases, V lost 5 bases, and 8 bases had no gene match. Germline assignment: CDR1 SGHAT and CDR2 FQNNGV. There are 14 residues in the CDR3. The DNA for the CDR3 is TGTGCCAGCAGCGGGCGACAGGGAAGGGAAAAACTGTTTTTT. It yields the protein CASSGRQGREKLFF.

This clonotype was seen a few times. CDR3 sequence reads: CASSLRVAGTYTDTQYF. The DNA for the CDR3 is TGTGCCAGCAGCTTACGAGTCGCGGGGACTTACACAGATACGCAGTATTTT. The chain employs TRBV7-8 and TRBJ2-3; D perhaps matches TRBD2 (6 bases). Germline-derived CDR1 and CDR2 are SGHVS and FQNEAQ. The CDR3 sequence is 17 residues long. Between the trimmed V and J ends, which lost 2 bases and 2 bases, there was a span of 17 bases.

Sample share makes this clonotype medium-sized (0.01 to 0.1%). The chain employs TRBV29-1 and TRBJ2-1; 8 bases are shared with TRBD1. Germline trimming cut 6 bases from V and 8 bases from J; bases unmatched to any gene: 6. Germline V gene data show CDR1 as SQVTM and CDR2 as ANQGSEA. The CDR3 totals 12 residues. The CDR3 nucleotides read TGCAGCGTGGCGGCAGGGGGCTATGAGCAGTTCTTC. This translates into CSVAAGGYEQFF.

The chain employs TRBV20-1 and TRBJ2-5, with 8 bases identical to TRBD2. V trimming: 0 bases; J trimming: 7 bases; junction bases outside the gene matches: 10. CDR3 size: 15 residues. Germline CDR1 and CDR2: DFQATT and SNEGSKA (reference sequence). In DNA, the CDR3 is TGCAGTGCTAGAGATAACGGAGCGGGAGCAGGGACCCAGTACTTC. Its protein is CSARDNGAGAGTQYF.

The CDR3 loop is CASSESGGRPQHF. Written as DNA, the CDR3 is TGTGCCAGCAGTGAATCAGGGGGGCGGCCCCAGCATTTT. This chain connects TRBV2 to TRBJ1-5; TRBD1 agrees at 7 bases. Germline assignment: CDR1 SNHLY and CDR2 FYNNEI. The CDR3 runs to 13 residues. J lost 9 bases, V lost 2 bases, and 4 bases had no gene match.

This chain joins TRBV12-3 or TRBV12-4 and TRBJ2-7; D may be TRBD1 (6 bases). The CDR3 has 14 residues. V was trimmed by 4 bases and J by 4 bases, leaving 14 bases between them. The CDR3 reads CASSSPGQAYEQYF. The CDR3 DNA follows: TGTGCCAGCAGTTCACCGGGACAAGCATACGAGCAGTACTTC.

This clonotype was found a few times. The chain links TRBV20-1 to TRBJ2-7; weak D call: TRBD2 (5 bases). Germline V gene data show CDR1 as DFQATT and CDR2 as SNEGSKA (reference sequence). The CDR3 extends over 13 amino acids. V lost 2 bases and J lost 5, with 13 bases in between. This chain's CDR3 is CSARWTAGDEQYF. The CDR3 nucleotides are TGCAGTGCTAGATGGACCGCGGGTGACGAGCAGTACTTC.

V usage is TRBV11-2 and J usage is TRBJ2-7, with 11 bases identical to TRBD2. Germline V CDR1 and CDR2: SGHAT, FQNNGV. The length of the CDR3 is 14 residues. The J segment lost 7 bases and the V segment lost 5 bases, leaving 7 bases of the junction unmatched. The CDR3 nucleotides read TGTGCCAGCAGCAGACTAGCGGGACAGGGTGAGCAGTACTTC. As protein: CASSRLAGQGEQYF.

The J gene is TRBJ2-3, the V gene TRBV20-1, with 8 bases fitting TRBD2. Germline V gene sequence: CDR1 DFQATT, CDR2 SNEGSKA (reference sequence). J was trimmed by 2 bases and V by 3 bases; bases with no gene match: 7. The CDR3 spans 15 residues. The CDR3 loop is CSASIPGGDTDTQYF. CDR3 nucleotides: TGCAGTGCTAGTATCCCGGGAGGGGACACAGATACGCAGTATTTT.

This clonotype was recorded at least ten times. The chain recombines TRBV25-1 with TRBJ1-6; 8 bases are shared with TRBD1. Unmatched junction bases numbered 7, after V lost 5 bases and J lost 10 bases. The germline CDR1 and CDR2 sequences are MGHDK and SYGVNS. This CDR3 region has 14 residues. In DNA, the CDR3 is TGTGCCAGCAGTCGAGGGACAGGAGAATCACCCCTCCACTTT. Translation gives CASSRGTGESPLHF.

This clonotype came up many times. In nucleotides, the CDR3 is TGTGCCAGCAGTTCTCCAGGGGAAGGATCACCCCTCCACTTT. Its translation is CASSSPGEGSPLHF. This chain uses TRBV28 with TRBJ1-6, with D tentatively TRBD1 (6 bases). Trimming took 4 bases from V and 10 from J, leaving 14 bases between them. The germline V gene has CDR1 MDHEN and CDR2 SYDVKM. This CDR3 comprises 14 residues.

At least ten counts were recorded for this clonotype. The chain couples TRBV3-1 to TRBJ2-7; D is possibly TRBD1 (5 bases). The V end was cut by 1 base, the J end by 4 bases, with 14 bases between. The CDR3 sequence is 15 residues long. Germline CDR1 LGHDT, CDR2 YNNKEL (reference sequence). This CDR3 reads CASSQAGRAVYEQYF. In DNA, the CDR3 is TGTGCCAGCAGCCAAGCGGGCAGGGCGGTTTACGAGCAGTACTTC.

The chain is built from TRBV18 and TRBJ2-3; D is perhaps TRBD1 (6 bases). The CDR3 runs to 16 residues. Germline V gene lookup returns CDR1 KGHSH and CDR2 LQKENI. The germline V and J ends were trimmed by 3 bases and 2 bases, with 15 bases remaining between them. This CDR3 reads CASSPSGTSNTDTQYF. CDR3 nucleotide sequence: TGTGCCAGCTCACCGTCCGGGACAAGCAACACAGATACGCAGTATTTT. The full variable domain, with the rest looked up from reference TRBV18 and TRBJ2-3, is NAGVMQNPRHLVRRRGQEARLRCSPMKGHSHVYWYRQLPEEGLKFMVYLQKENIIDESGMPKERFSAEFPKEGPSILRIQQVVRGDSAAYFCASSPSGTSNTDTQYFGPGTRLTVL.

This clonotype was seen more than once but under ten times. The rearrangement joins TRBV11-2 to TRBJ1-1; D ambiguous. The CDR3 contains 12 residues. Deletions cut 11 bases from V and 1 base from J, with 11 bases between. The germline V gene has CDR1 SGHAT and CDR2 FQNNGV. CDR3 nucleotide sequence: TGTGCCGCGGGGAGGGCGAACACTGAAGCTTTCTTT. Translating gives CAAGRANTEAFF.

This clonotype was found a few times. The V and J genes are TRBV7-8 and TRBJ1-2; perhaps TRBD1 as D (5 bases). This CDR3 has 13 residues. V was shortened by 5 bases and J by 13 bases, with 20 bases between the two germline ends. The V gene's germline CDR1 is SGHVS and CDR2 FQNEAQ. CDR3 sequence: CASSPRLGPARTF. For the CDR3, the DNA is TGTGCCAGCAGCCCCCGTTTGGGGCCCGCTCGCACCTTC.

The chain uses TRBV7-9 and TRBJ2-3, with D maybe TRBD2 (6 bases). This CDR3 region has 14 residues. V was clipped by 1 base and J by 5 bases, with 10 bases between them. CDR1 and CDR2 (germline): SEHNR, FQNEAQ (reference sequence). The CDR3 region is CASSLGRVEDTQYF. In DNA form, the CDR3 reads TGTGCCAGCAGCTTAGGGAGGGTCGAAGATACGCAGTATTTT.